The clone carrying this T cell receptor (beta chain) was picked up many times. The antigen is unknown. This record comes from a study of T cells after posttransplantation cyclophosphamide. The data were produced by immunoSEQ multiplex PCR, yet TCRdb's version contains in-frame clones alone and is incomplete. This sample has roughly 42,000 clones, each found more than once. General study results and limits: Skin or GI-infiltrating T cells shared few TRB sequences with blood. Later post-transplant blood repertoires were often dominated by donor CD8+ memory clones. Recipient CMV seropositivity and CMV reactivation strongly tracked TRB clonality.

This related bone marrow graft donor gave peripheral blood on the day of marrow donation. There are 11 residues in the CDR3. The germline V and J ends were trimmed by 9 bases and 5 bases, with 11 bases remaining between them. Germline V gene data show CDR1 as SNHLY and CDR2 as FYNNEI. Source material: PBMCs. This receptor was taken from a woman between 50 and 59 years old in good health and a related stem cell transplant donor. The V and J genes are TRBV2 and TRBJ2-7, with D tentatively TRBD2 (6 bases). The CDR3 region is CASGRRDEQYF. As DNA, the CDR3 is TGTGCCAGTGGGAGGCGCGACGAGCAGTACTTC.